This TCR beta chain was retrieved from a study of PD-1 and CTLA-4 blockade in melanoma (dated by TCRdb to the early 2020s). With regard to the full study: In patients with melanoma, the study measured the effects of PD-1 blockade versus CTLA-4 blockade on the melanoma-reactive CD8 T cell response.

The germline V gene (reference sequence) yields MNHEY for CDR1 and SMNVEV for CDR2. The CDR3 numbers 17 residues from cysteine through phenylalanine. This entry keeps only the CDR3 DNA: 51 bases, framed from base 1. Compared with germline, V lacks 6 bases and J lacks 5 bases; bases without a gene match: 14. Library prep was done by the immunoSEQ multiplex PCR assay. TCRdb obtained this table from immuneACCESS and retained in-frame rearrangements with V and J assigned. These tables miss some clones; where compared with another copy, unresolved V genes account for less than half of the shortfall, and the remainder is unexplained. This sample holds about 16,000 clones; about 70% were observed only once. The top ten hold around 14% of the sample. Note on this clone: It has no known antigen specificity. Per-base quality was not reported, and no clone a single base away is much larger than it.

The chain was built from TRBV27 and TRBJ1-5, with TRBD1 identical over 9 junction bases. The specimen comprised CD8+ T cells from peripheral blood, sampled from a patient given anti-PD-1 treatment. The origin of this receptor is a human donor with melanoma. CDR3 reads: CASSRRQGDTGDQPQHF. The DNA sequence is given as TGTGCCAGCAGCCGAAGACAGGGGGATACAGGGGATCAGCCCCAGCATTTT.